What follows are 30 T cell receptor beta chains derived from one specimen sequenced in a study of metastatic and nonmetastatic thyroid tumors (dated by TCRdb to about 2020). None of the patients had been given any treatment before thyroid surgery. Preparation of the library involved PCR. TCRdb records Illumina HiSeq 4000 as the sequencer. TCRdb trimmed public reads at Q25 via fastp, called clones via MiXCR and kept in-frame beta chains. Present in this sample are 35,000 to 50,000 clones, roughly 17% of which were seen just once. The ten largest clonotypes hold approximately 10% of the sample. The sample comprised tumor tissue. The origin of the receptors is a female donor with papillary thyroid cancer or a benign thyroid nodule (not recorded which). Some clones in this sample may be carry-over from other donors' samples.

This clone has at least ten counts. The chain carries TRBV7-9 and TRBJ1-4; 8 bases match TRBD1. V was pared by 10 bases and J by 3 bases, with 4 bases of the junction left unmatched. Germline values: CDR1 SEHNR, CDR2 FQNEAQ (reference sequence). The CDR3 runs to 13 residues. DNA of the CDR3: TGTGCCACCCCGACAGGGGCTAATGAAAAACTGTTTTTT. Translation gives CATPTGANEKLFF.

This clone was detected many times. The chain couples TRBV20-1 to TRBJ2-7, with D unclear. The CDR3 consists of 15 residues. Per the germline V gene, CDR1 is DFQATT and CDR2 is SNEGSKA (reference sequence). With 5 bases removed from V and 3 bases from J, the gap between germline ends came to 20 bases. CDR3 residues: CSADTPSISGYEQYF. CDR3 DNA: TGCAGTGCTGATACCCCCAGCATTTCGGGCTACGAGCAGTACTTC.

The table lists this clone with a few counts. This chain connects TRBV6-1 to TRBJ1-2, with 12 nucleotides matching TRBD1. V was clipped by 6 bases and J by 7 bases; unmatched bases: 6. The CDR3 contains 14 residues. Per germline, CDR1 MNHNS and CDR2 SASEGT. For the CDR3, the DNA is TGTGCCAGCAGACCAGGGACAGGGGGCTCTGGCTACACCTTC. Translated: CASRPGTGGSGYTF.

This clone was counted ten times or more. The chain combines TRBV5-1 with TRBJ1-1; D possibly corresponds to TRBD1 (5 bases). V gave up 5 bases and J gave up 0 bases, with 8 bases separating them. The CDR3 consists of 13 residues. Looked up from germline, CDR1 is SGHRS and CDR2 is YFSETQ. The CDR3 coding sequence is TGCGCCAGCAGGGGACCCATGAACACTGAAGCTTTCTTT. Residues: CASRGPMNTEAFF.

A remark on this clone: This may arise from a read error, as a much more abundant clone is one base away. The V and J genes are TRBV9 and TRBJ2-6; D ambiguous. From germline, CDR1 is SGDLS and CDR2 YYNGEE. The CDR3 is 13 amino acids. Here the CDR3 DNA reads TGTGCCAGCAGCGCTACTGGGTCCAACGTCCTGACTTTC. This codes for CASSATGSNVLTF.

This clone was counted ten times or more. The chain has TRBV5-4 and TRBJ2-7; D is uncertain. Germline lookup yields CDR1 SGHNT and CDR2 YYREEE (reference sequence). Trimming took off 9 bases at V and 2 bases at J, with 12 bases between the two ends. The CDR3 runs 12 residues. In DNA, the CDR3 is TGTGCCACCTCGACGGAGACCTACGAGCAGTACTTC. Protein product: CATSTETYEQYF.

V and J are TRBV20-1 and TRBJ1-2, with D hard to call. Trimming removed 5 bases from V and 8 bases from J, with 18 bases in between. Germline V CDR1 and CDR2: DFQATT, SNEGSKA (reference sequence). The CDR3 has 13 amino acids. The CDR3 coding sequence is TGCAGTGCTGCCCCCCCCGCAGGTCGAGGCTACACCTTC. Translating it yields CSAAPPAGRGYTF.

This clone was observed at least ten times. The chain carries TRBV4-3 and TRBJ2-7, with no clear D. In germline, CDR1 is LGHNA, CDR2 YSLEER. Trimming took 4 bases from V and 2 from J, leaving 9 bases between them. This CDR3 spans 13 amino acids. The CDR3, as DNA: TGCGCCAGCAGCCCTGGACGGACCTACGAGCAGTACTTC. Encoded protein: CASSPGRTYEQYF.

There are many counts of this clone. The rearrangement uses TRBV10-2 and TRBJ1-2; TRBD1 might be the D (6 bases). The V and J ends lost 7 bases and 8 bases respectively, with 23 bases between them. Germline V CDR1 and CDR2: WSHSY, SAAADI. CDR3 length: 15 amino acids. The CDR3 loop is CASTRGIPGAQGYTF. In DNA, the CDR3 is TGCGCCAGCACCCGAGGCATTCCGGGGGCGCAGGGCTACACCTTC.

This clone was detected a few times. V usage is TRBV19 and J usage is TRBJ2-5; TRBD2 agrees at 10 bases. The J segment lost 3 bases and the V segment lost 4 bases, leaving 2 bases of the junction unmatched. The CDR3 covers 14 residues. Germline assignment: CDR1 LNHDA and CDR2 SQIVND (reference sequence). The CDR3, as DNA: TGTGCCAGTAGTACCGGACTAGCGGAAGAGACCCAGTACTTC. Translated: CASSTGLAEETQYF.

In its sample, this clone was seen many times. The chain employs TRBV12-3 or TRBV12-4 and TRBJ2-7, with 7 bases lining up with TRBD1. This CDR3 comprises 15 residues. V shed 5 bases and J 0 bases; nucleotides not matched to a gene: 7. The CDR3 spells CASSGTTGVSYEQYF. CDR3 in DNA: TGTGCCAGCAGTGGAACTACAGGGGTCTCCTACGAGCAGTACTTC.

The chain is built from TRBV30 and TRBJ2-2; no clear D gene. Germline assignment: CDR1 GTSNPN and CDR2 SVGIG (reference sequence). This CDR3 comprises 11 residues. Trimming took off 2 bases at V and 4 bases at J, with 2 bases between the two ends. The CDR3 DNA reads as TGTGCCTGGAGTAGCACCGGGGAGCTGTTTTTT. This translates into CAWSSTGELFF.

This clone appeared many times. The chain links TRBV14 to TRBJ1-2, with TRBD1 as a possible D gene (6 bases). Germline CDR1 is SGHDN and CDR2 is FVKESK. V dropped 0 bases and J dropped 5 bases, with 10 bases sitting between them. The CDR3 has 14 residues. The CDR3 bases are TGTGCCAGCAGCCAAGAACAGGGCTTTTATGGCTACACCTTC. It is translated as CASSQEQGFYGYTF.

The table lists this clone with many counts. V is TRBV7-8 and J is TRBJ2-1; D tentatively reads TRBD1 or TRBD2 (8 bases each). V was shortened by 5 bases and J by 7 bases, with 21 bases between the two germline ends. The CDR3 length is 16 residues. The germline CDR1 and CDR2 sequences are SGHVS and FQNEAQ. CDR3 nucleotides: TGTGCCAGCAGCCGGACAGGGACTAGTGGAGCTAATGAGCAGTTCTTC. This encodes CASSRTGTSGANEQFF. Based on the CDR3 plus reference TRBV7-8 and TRBJ2-1, the full variable domain is GAGVSQSPRYKVAKRGQDVALRCDPISGHVSLFWYQQALGQGPEFLTYFQNEAQLDKSGLPSDRFFAERPEGSVSTLKIQRTQQEDSAVYLCASSRTGTSGANEQFFGPGTRLTVL.

Many counts were recorded for this clone. Mismatch with germline at one junction end may stem from a read error. The chain employs TRBV20-1 and TRBJ2-1; 8 positions agree with TRBD2. The CDR3 length is 16 residues. From germline, CDR1 is DFQATT and CDR2 SNEGSKA (reference sequence). The CDR3 here is CSAGEGFGLAGDEQFF. The DNA for the CDR3 is TGCAGTGCTGGAGAAGGTTTTGGACTAGCAGGGGATGAGCAGTTCTTC.

V gene TRBV20-1 combines with J gene TRBJ2-7; 9 bases match TRBD1. Germline-derived CDR1 and CDR2 are DFQATT and SNEGSKA (reference sequence). V shed 3 bases, J shed 4 bases, and the junction held 4 bases outside the gene matches. The CDR3 extends over 13 amino acids. The CDR3 here is CSASWGQGYEQYF. CDR3 in DNA: TGCAGTGCTAGCTGGGGACAGGGTTACGAGCAGTACTTC.

This clone has at least ten counts. V gene TRBV2 combines with J gene TRBJ2-2; TRBD1 is a possible D gene (5 bases). Looked up from germline, CDR1 is SNHLY and CDR2 is FYNNEI. Trimming stripped 10 bases from V and 1 base from J, with 10 bases between. This CDR3 contains 13 residues. The CDR3 DNA reads TGTGCCACCGGTACAGGGAACACCGGGGAGCTGTTTTTT. It yields the protein CATGTGNTGELFF.

Relative to its sample, this clone is medium-sized. The chain carries TRBV10-2 and TRBJ2-1; D not certain. This CDR3 comprises 13 residues. Per the germline V gene, CDR1 is WSHSY and CDR2 is SAAADI. V lost 0 bases to trimming and J lost 15 bases, with 15 bases between them. CDR3 coding DNA: TGCGCCAGCAGTGAGTCGTTCCAGGCTGGTCGGTTCTTC. Protein sequence: CASSESFQAGRFF.

This clone was observed many times. This chain links TRBV6-1 with TRBJ1-2; D remains unclear. This CDR3 comprises 15 residues. From germline, CDR1 is MNHNS and CDR2 SASEGT. Trimming shortened V by 7 bases and J by 6 bases, and 21 bases separated the two germline ends. The CDR3 spells CASTAAGDRGHGYTF. Here the CDR3 DNA reads TGTGCCAGCACCGCAGCCGGCGACCGAGGACATGGCTACACCTTC.

This clone came up a few times. The chain combines TRBV6-1 with TRBJ2-7; maybe TRBD1 (6 bases). This CDR3 comprises 16 residues. Germline-derived CDR1 and CDR2 are MNHNS and SASEGT. Trimming removed 4 bases at V and 7 bases at J, with 23 bases between. CDR3 protein: CASSGSRTGYIGEQYF. CDR3 bases: TGTGCCAGCAGTGGTTCCCGTACAGGGTATATTGGGGAGCAGTACTTC.

This clone was counted between two and nine times. This chain connects TRBV9 to TRBJ2-5, with 9 bases lining up with TRBD2. V lost 0 bases and J lost 2; bases outside the gene matches: 5. This CDR3 is built from 16 residues. Germline CDR1 and CDR2: SGDLS and YYNGEE. Here the CDR3 reads CASSVGISGGQETQYF. The CDR3 DNA sequence: TGTGCCAGCAGCGTAGGGATTAGCGGGGGACAAGAGACCCAGTACTTC.

This clone was seen ten or more times. The chain has TRBV6-2 or TRBV6-3 and TRBJ1-2; 7 bases match TRBD1. V lost 6 bases to trimming and J lost 4 bases; unmatched junction nucleotides: 11. Germline CDR1 is MNHEY and CDR2 is SVGEGT. The CDR3 is 15 amino acids. The CDR3 spells CASRSGQSRGYGYTF. CDR3 coding DNA: TGTGCCAGCAGATCGGGACAGTCGCGGGGCTATGGCTACACCTTC.

This clone was found many times. This chain links TRBV7-3 with TRBJ2-1; D perhaps matches TRBD1 (6 bases). In germline, CDR1 is SGHTA, CDR2 FQGTGA. The CDR3 runs to 13 residues. Trimming took 3 bases from V and 7 from J, leaving 10 bases between them. The CDR3 DNA is TGTGCCAGCAGCTTTGGACAGACTAATGAGCAGTTCTTC. This sequence encodes CASSFGQTNEQFF.

This clone was seen many times. J is TRBJ2-2 and V is TRBV18; tentatively, D is TRBD2 (6 bases). Trimming left V 1 base short and J 0 bases short, with 18 bases between. CDR1 KGHSH and CDR2 LQKENI come from the germline V gene. The CDR3 runs 19 residues. The CDR3: CASSPLLYGGGPNTGELFF. In nucleotides, the CDR3 is TGTGCCAGCTCACCACTACTGTACGGGGGAGGACCGAACACCGGGGAGCTGTTTTTT.

In this sample, this clone turned up many times. The rearrangement joins TRBV20-1 to TRBJ1-5; D ambiguous. The CDR3 covers 12 residues. CDR1 and CDR2 (germline): DFQATT, SNEGSKA (reference sequence). Trimming shortened V by 8 bases and J by 1 base, and 9 bases separated the two germline ends. This chain's CDR3 is CSCGHSNQPQHF. The CDR3 nucleotides read TGCAGTTGCGGGCACAGCAATCAGCCCCAGCATTTT.

This clone was counted between two and nine times. One base away lies a much larger clone, so this may be a sequencing read error. The rearrangement uses TRBV2 and TRBJ1-1; no definite D call. V gave up 2 bases and J gave up 4 bases, with 14 bases separating them. Per the germline V gene, CDR1 is SNHLY and CDR2 is FYNNEI. The CDR3 is made up of 15 amino acids. CDR3: CASSESGPSGTEAFF. The CDR3, as DNA: TGTGCCAGCAGTGAATCGGGCCCCTCGGGCACTGAAGCTTTCTTT.

V and J are TRBV20-1 and TRBJ2-5; tentatively, D is TRBD2 (6 bases). The CDR3 totals 16 residues. V dropped 0 bases and J dropped 4 bases, with 18 bases sitting between them. CDR1 DFQATT and CDR2 SNEGSKA come from the germline V gene (reference sequence). The CDR3 is CSARERLGGVGETQYF. DNA for the CDR3: TGCAGTGCTAGAGAGAGGTTGGGAGGTGTGGGAGAGACCCAGTACTTC.

This clone has ten or more counts. This chain uses TRBV25-1 with TRBJ2-2; 9 bases match TRBD1. V lost 6 bases to trimming and J lost 3 bases; unmatched junction nucleotides: 5. From germline, CDR1 is MGHDK and CDR2 SYGVNS. This CDR3 is 15 amino acids long. For the CDR3, the DNA is TGTGCCAGCAGGCGGGACAGGGCGGACACCGGGGAGCTGTTTTTT. It encodes CASRRDRADTGELFF.

This clone was observed at least ten times. The rearrangement links TRBV3-1 to TRBJ2-1; TRBD1 matches at 8 bases. The V gene end was trimmed by 4 bases and the J gene end by 6 bases; junction bases not matched to a gene: 11. Germline values: CDR1 LGHDT, CDR2 YNNKEL (reference sequence). The length of the CDR3 is 16 residues. CDR3 sequence: CASSRAGQVESNEQFF. As DNA, the CDR3 is TGTGCCAGCAGCCGGGCGGGACAGGTGGAATCCAATGAGCAGTTCTTC.

V is TRBV20-1 and J is TRBJ2-1, with TRBD2 matching 7 bases. Trimming cost V 5 bases and J 8 bases; bases outside gene matches: 9. The CDR3 sequence is 13 residues long. Germline CDR1 reads DFQATT; CDR2 reads SNEGSKA (reference sequence). CDR3 DNA sequence: TGCAGTGCTTACCCGGGGGGTCGTGATGAGCAGTTCTTC. This codes for CSAYPGGRDEQFF.